Listed below are T cell receptor beta chains from one sample, sequenced in a study of CD8+CD57+ T cells in acquired aplastic anemia. TCRdb analysed the reads with MiXCR anew, one entry per CDR3 protein. Of about 120,000 distinct CDR3 sequences listed, 45% to 60% were seen once; the top ten hold about 31%. Sequenced input: sorted CD4+, CD8+, or CD8+CD57+ T cells (not recorded which) from PBMCs. The source is a human donor with aplastic anemia. CDR3s include the opening cysteine and the closing phenylalanine or tryptophan.

J gene	V gene	CDR3 protein
TRBJ2-7	TRBV11-2	CASSGQAGLAYEQYF
TRBJ2-1	TRBV4-1	CASSPIGVNEQFF
TRBJ2-3	TRBV24-1	CATSDTGLRADTQYF
TRBJ2-1	TRBV5-1	CASSLGTSVNNEQFF
TRBJ1-1	TRBV10-1	CASSSDRATEAFF
TRBJ2-7	TRBV27	CASSPRASGGTYEQYF
TRBJ2-7	TRBV7-8	CASSLVAYEQYF
TRBJ1-1	TRBV24-1	CATSEPGFEAFF
TRBJ2-7	TRBV7-6	CASSLNPGALEQYF
NA	TRBV2	CANPTGTNTEAFF
TRBJ1-1	TRBV29-1	CSVRPGPQDAEAFF
TRBJ2-5	TRBV5-1	CASSRNLDRGETQYF
TRBJ2-7	TRBV11-2	CASSFTGDSYEQYF
TRBJ2-2	TRBV29-1	CSVVGITGELFF
TRBJ2-7	TRBV10-3	CAIKPGTSGYSYEQYF
TRBJ1-1	TRBV11-2	CASSLRRTGAGAEAFF
TRBJ2-1	TRBV2	CASSAPGSGDRNEQFF
TRBJ1-2	TRBV11-2	CASGEGWGTGGYTF
TRBJ1-2	TRBV9	CASRGQGDGYTF
TRBJ2-7	TRBV5-4	CASSLEGGYSSYEQYF
TRBJ1-2	TRBV7-8	CASSLVGTNYGYTF
TRBJ2-7	TRBV10-3	CASSGWSGHYEQYF
TRBJ2-5	TRBV10-3	CAISAAPGLANQETQYF
TRBJ2-1	TRBV7-6	CASSRDGYNEQFF
TRBJ2-1	TRBV9	CASSVGQGYEQFF
TRBJ1-6	TRBV15	CATSTPGHYNSPLHF
TRBJ1-4	TRBV7-8	CASSLRDRRGEKLFF
TRBJ1-1	TRBV15	CATSSTGSSTEAFF
TRBJ2-3	TRBV20-1	CSAPTFGSTDTQYF
TRBJ2-7	TRBV19	CASSTRREDEQYF
TRBJ1-6	TRBV7-9	CASSSGQGKGALHF
TRBJ2-5	TRBV9	CASSAHYDGLDFGSQYF
TRBJ2-7	TRBV29-1	CSEGGGYEQYF
TRBJ2-3	TRBV24-1	CATSGPGDTQYF
TRBJ2-1	TRBV7-3	CASSLTGVEQFF
TRBJ2-3	TRBV7-9	CASSLQGGTDTQYF
TRBJ2-7	TRBV7-9	CASGGSRPINEQYF
TRBJ2-1	TRBV15	CATSRDRKPRGITSDEQFF
TRBJ1-2	TRBV5-1	CASSVDRVGGYTF
TRBJ1-2	TRBV2	CASSSKQGNYGYTF
TRBJ1-4	TRBV25-1	CASSDSQAEDEKLFF
TRBJ1-4	TRBV19	CASTDNEKLFF
TRBJ1-2	TRBV2	CASSEESRVGYTF
TRBJ2-3	TRBV9	CASSVDGELTDTQYF
TRBJ2-2	TRBV9	CASSGQGVSTGELFF
TRBJ1-1	TRBV29-1	CSVEDGMNTEAFF
TRBJ1-2	TRBV12-3/TRBV12-4	CASSHRDRVGGYTF
TRBJ2-7	TRBV10-3	CAISPSDREPTYEQYF
TRBJ1-1	TRBV12-3/TRBV12-4	CASSFRVGTEAFF
TRBJ2-5	TRBV10-3	CAISEGTPRTSETQYF
TRBJ1-2	TRBV19	CASSNAGNYGYTF
TRBJ1-6	TRBV2	CASSDGRVNNSPLHF
TRBJ2-7	TRBV10-3	CAISATYEQYF
TRBJ2-7	TRBV20-1	CSATGTEQYF
TRBJ2-7	TRBV7-9	CSSSLRTGGPYEQYF
TRBJ2-3	TRBV14	CASSQRTSTADTQYF
TRBJ1-1	TRBV15	CATSRYISKDTEAFF
TRBJ2-7	TRBV10-3	CAIKRSGGSYEQYF
TRBJ2-7	TRBV25-1	CASSPDGHEQYF
TRBJ2-7	TRBV5-6	CASSLVEAHEQYF